Listed below are T cell receptor beta chains from one sample, sequenced in a study of regulatory T cells in long-lasting Graves disease. TCRdb independently ran MiXCR on the multiplex PCR reads; one entry per CDR3 protein. The sample includes roughly 450,000 distinct CDR3 sequences, about 25% of them seen just once. The sequences come from peripheral blood mononuclear cells (PBMCs), collected when the disease was refractory, from a patient treated with antithyroid drugs. These receptors were obtained from a female donor with Graves disease. Both conserved end residues are part of each CDR3. D genes are given only for firm matches. Size is omitted from some rows. Given values are once, few, many or a class for expanded clones.

j_gene: TRBJ2-2
d_gene: .
abundance: few
v_gene: TRBV20-1
CDR3nt: TGCAGTGCTATGACAAACACCGGGGAGCTGTTTTTT
CDR3aa: CSAMTNTGELFF

j_gene: TRBJ2-7
d_gene: TRBD2
abundance: many
v_gene: TRBV14
CDR3nt: TGTGCCAGCAGCCAACCCGGGAGGGAGTACGAGCAGTACTTC
CDR3aa: CASSQPGREYEQYF

j_gene: TRBJ2-3
d_gene: .
abundance: .
v_gene: TRBV19
CDR3nt: TGTGCCAGTAGTATCACTAGGAGCACAGATACGCAGTATTTT
CDR3aa: CASSITRSTDTQYF

j_gene: TRBJ2-1
d_gene: TRBD2
abundance: once
v_gene: TRBV7-9
CDR3nt: TGTGCCAGCAGGCGGGAGGATCTATTAGGGAATGAGCAGTTCTTC
CDR3aa: CASRREDLLGNEQFF

j_gene: TRBJ1-2
d_gene: .
abundance: .
v_gene: TRBV5-1
CDR3nt: TGCGCCGGCAGCTTGGATGTTAAGAGCGGCTACACCTTC
CDR3aa: CAGSLDVKSGYTF

j_gene: TRBJ1-3
d_gene: .
abundance: .
v_gene: TRBV25-1
CDR3nt: TGTGCCAGCAGTGAACCTCAAGTGGACACCATATATTTT
CDR3aa: CASSEPQVDTIYF

j_gene: TRBJ2-7
d_gene: .
abundance: .
v_gene: TRBV5-1
CDR3nt: TGCGCCAGCAGCTTCGGGACCGCTCTCGAGCAGTACTTC
CDR3aa: CASSFGTALEQYF

j_gene: TRBJ2-1
d_gene: TRBD1
abundance: .
v_gene: TRBV24-1
CDR3nt: TGTGCCTCGGCCTGGGACAGGGTTTACAATGAGCAGTTCTTC
CDR3aa: CASAWDRVYNEQFF

j_gene: TRBJ1-1
d_gene: .
abundance: many
v_gene: TRBV29-1
CDR3nt: TGCAGCGGAGGACTGAACACTGAAGCTTTCTTT
CDR3aa: CSGGLNTEAFF

j_gene: TRBJ2-2
d_gene: .
abundance: .
v_gene: TRBV7-2
CDR3nt: TGTGCCAGCAGCTTTACATACGGCACCGGGGAGCTGTTTTTT
CDR3aa: CASSFTYGTGELFF

j_gene: TRBJ2-5
d_gene: TRBD1
abundance: few
v_gene: TRBV20-1
CDR3nt: TGCAGTGCTCCTGACAGGGGCAGGGAGACCCAGTACTTC
CDR3aa: CSAPDRGRETQYF

j_gene: TRBJ1-2
d_gene: TRBD1
abundance: few
v_gene: TRBV4-1
CDR3nt: TGCGCCAGCAGCCAAGGGACAGGGGTTGGAGGCTACACCTTC
CDR3aa: CASSQGTGVGGYTF

j_gene: TRBJ2-5
d_gene: TRBD2
abundance: .
v_gene: TRBV7-2
CDR3nt: TGTGCCAGCAGCTTTCGGGGGGGGGCAGAGACCCAGTACTTC
CDR3aa: CASSFRGGAETQYF

j_gene: TRBJ1-5
d_gene: TRBD1
abundance: many
v_gene: TRBV2
CDR3nt: TGTGCCAGCAGTGGAACAGGGGGCTCGGGACAGCCCCAGCATTTT
CDR3aa: CASSGTGGSGQPQHF

j_gene: TRBJ2-5
d_gene: .
abundance: many
v_gene: TRBV28
CDR3nt: TGTGCCAGCAACCCAGAGGGGGAGACCCAGTACTTC
CDR3aa: CASNPEGETQYF

j_gene: TRBJ2-2
d_gene: TRBD2
abundance: many
v_gene: TRBV12-5
CDR3nt: TGTGCTAGTGGACTAGCGGGAGGGACCGGGGAGCTGTTTTTT
CDR3aa: CASGLAGGTGELFF

j_gene: TRBJ2-2
d_gene: .
abundance: many
v_gene: TRBV2
CDR3nt: TGTGCCAGCAGTGGAGAGAACACCGGGGAGCTGTTTTTT
CDR3aa: CASSGENTGELFF

j_gene: TRBJ2-7
d_gene: .
abundance: many
v_gene: TRBV10-3
CDR3nt: TGTGCCATCACGGAGGGCAGGGGGAACTACGAGCAGTACTTC
CDR3aa: CAITEGRGNYEQYF

j_gene: TRBJ2-2
d_gene: .
abundance: .
v_gene: TRBV10-3
CDR3nt: TGTGCCATCAGTGCTGGACAGATCGGGGTCACCGGGGAGCTGTTTTTT
CDR3aa: CAISAGQIGVTGELFF

j_gene: TRBJ2-5
d_gene: TRBD1
abundance: few
v_gene: TRBV20-1
CDR3nt: TGCAGTGCTTCCCCTCGAACGACAGGGTCGCTCCCAGAGACCCAGTACTTC
CDR3aa: CSASPRTTGSLPETQYF

j_gene: TRBJ2-7
d_gene: .
abundance: few
v_gene: TRBV20-1
CDR3nt: TGCAGTGCTAGAACTCTCAGGGGAGCGTCCTACGAGCAGTACTTC
CDR3aa: CSARTLRGASYEQYF

j_gene: TRBJ2-5
d_gene: TRBD2
abundance: many
v_gene: TRBV28
CDR3nt: TGTGCCAGCAGCAACTTACTAGCGGGGACAGAGACCCAGTACTTC
CDR3aa: CASSNLLAGTETQYF

j_gene: TRBJ1-4
d_gene: TRBD1
abundance: once
v_gene: TRBV9
CDR3nt: TGTGCCAACAGCGGAGGCGGACAGGGTAATGAAAAACTGTTTTTT
CDR3aa: CANSGGGQGNEKLFF

j_gene: TRBJ1-1
d_gene: .
abundance: many
v_gene: TRBV7-6
CDR3nt: TGTGCCAGCAGCCAACTGGGACACCTGAACACTGAAGCTTTCTTT
CDR3aa: CASSQLGHLNTEAFF

j_gene: TRBJ2-5
d_gene: .
abundance: many
v_gene: TRBV29-1
CDR3nt: TGCAGCGTTGTCGTCGACGGGCGATTTCAAGAGACCCAGTACTTC
CDR3aa: CSVVVDGRFQETQYF

j_gene: TRBJ1-2
d_gene: .
abundance: many
v_gene: TRBV2
CDR3nt: TGTGCCAGCAGGCCTCGGGGGGACTATGGCTACACCTTC
CDR3aa: CASRPRGDYGYTF

j_gene: TRBJ2-7
d_gene: TRBD2
abundance: many
v_gene: TRBV2
CDR3nt: TGTGCCAGCTGGATAGCGGGAGGGAAGGACGAGCAGTACTTC
CDR3aa: CASWIAGGKDEQYF

j_gene: TRBJ1-1
d_gene: .
abundance: .
v_gene: TRBV14
CDR3nt: TGTGCCAGCAGCCAAGTAGCTACAGCTGTCCTGAACACTGAAGCTTTCTTT
CDR3aa: CASSQVATAVLNTEAFF

j_gene: TRBJ1-5
d_gene: .
abundance: many
v_gene: TRBV7-2
CDR3nt: TGTGCCAGCAGCTTAGAGGGATGGAGCCAGCCCCAGCATTTT
CDR3aa: CASSLEGWSQPQHF

j_gene: TRBJ2-5
d_gene: .
abundance: .
v_gene: TRBV7-9
CDR3nt: TGTGCCAGCAGCCCAAGGTACCAAGAGACCCAGTACTTC
CDR3aa: CASSPRYQETQYF

j_gene: TRBJ1-2
d_gene: .
abundance: many
v_gene: TRBV7-9
CDR3nt: TGTGCCAGCAGCTTAGCTTGGTCGGTCTATGGCTACACCTTC
CDR3aa: CASSLAWSVYGYTF

j_gene: TRBJ1-1
d_gene: .
abundance: .
v_gene: TRBV4-2
CDR3nt: TGTGCCAGCAGTCTCCGGGATGAGGGCCTTGAAGCTTTCTTT
CDR3aa: CASSLRDEGLEAFF

j_gene: TRBJ2-4
d_gene: .
abundance: few
v_gene: TRBV6-2/TRBV6-3
CDR3nt: TGTGCCAGCGAAGGGGCGGGAAGAAACATTCAGTACTTC
CDR3aa: CASEGAGRNIQYF

j_gene: TRBJ2-2
d_gene: .
abundance: many
v_gene: TRBV7-2
CDR3nt: TGTGCCAGCAGCTTAGCGACTCCACTAGCAGCAGGGGAGCTGTTTTTT
CDR3aa: CASSLATPLAAGELFF

j_gene: TRBJ2-6
d_gene: .
abundance: .
v_gene: TRBV7-2
CDR3nt: TGTGCCAGCAGCCAGGGAACAGGGACCGGGGCCAACGTCCTGACTTTC
CDR3aa: CASSQGTGTGANVLTF

j_gene: TRBJ2-5
d_gene: TRBD1
abundance: many
v_gene: TRBV30
CDR3nt: TGTGCCTGCAGAAGGGGGCCGACCAGATTGGGGGAGACCCAGTACTTC
CDR3aa: CACRRGPTRLGETQYF

j_gene: TRBJ1-4
d_gene: TRBD1
abundance: .
v_gene: TRBV15
CDR3nt: TGTGCCACCAGCAGAGGTAGGCGAGGGGGCGGCGGCGAAAAACTGTTTTTT
CDR3aa: CATSRGRRGGGGEKLFF

j_gene: TRBJ2-4
d_gene: .
abundance: .
v_gene: TRBV6-2/TRBV6-3
CDR3nt: TGTGCCAGCAGTGAGGTCTGGGGGGCCAAAAACATTCAGTACTTC
CDR3aa: CASSEVWGAKNIQYF

j_gene: TRBJ2-7
d_gene: TRBD1
abundance: .
v_gene: TRBV14
CDR3nt: TGTGCCAGCAGCCAACTAGGGGGGACAGGGGGCGACGAGCAGTACTTC
CDR3aa: CASSQLGGTGGDEQYF

j_gene: TRBJ2-3
d_gene: TRBD2
abundance: .
v_gene: TRBV5-1
CDR3nt: TGCGCCAGCAGCCCACCCGGAGCGGGAGACGGAGATACGCAGTATTTT
CDR3aa: CASSPPGAGDGDTQYF

j_gene: TRBJ1-4
d_gene: .
abundance: few
v_gene: TRBV7-8
CDR3nt: TGTGCCAGCAGCTTAGGCAACAGGGTAACAGGCGAAAAACTGTTTTTT
CDR3aa: CASSLGNRVTGEKLFF

j_gene: TRBJ2-1
d_gene: TRBD1
abundance: .
v_gene: TRBV12-3/TRBV12-4
CDR3nt: TGTGCCAGCAGTCCCCGACAGGGGGGGGCGAATCACAATGAGCAGTTCTTC
CDR3aa: CASSPRQGGANHNEQFF

j_gene: TRBJ1-1
d_gene: .
abundance: many
v_gene: TRBV28
CDR3nt: TGTGCCAGCAGTAGAGGGGCCTACCCCGAATCTTTCTTT
CDR3aa: CASSRGAYPESFF

j_gene: TRBJ2-3
d_gene: TRBD2
abundance: many
v_gene: TRBV12-3/TRBV12-4
CDR3nt: TGTGCCAGCAGAAGCGGGGACCACTTCACAGATACGCAGTATTTT
CDR3aa: CASRSGDHFTDTQYF

j_gene: TRBJ1-5
d_gene: .
abundance: few
v_gene: TRBV10-3
CDR3nt: TGTGCCATCAGTTCGAACAATCAGCCCCAGCATTTT
CDR3aa: CAISSNNQPQHF

j_gene: TRBJ1-2
d_gene: .
abundance: .
v_gene: TRBV7-9
CDR3nt: TGTGCCAGCAACCCGGCCGGGAACTATGGCTACACCTTC
CDR3aa: CASNPAGNYGYTF

j_gene: TRBJ2-5
d_gene: .
abundance: .
v_gene: TRBV9
CDR3nt: TGTGCCAGCAGCGTAGCCTTGGGAGATCAAGAGACCCAGTACTTC
CDR3aa: CASSVALGDQETQYF

j_gene: TRBJ2-7
d_gene: TRBD1
abundance: many
v_gene: TRBV13
CDR3nt: TGTGCCAGCAGTGCCGGACAGGGCTCCTACGAGCAGTACTTC
CDR3aa: CASSAGQGSYEQYF

j_gene: TRBJ1-2
d_gene: .
abundance: many
v_gene: TRBV20-1
CDR3nt: TGCAGTGCTAGAGGGCGGACAGATAACTATGGCTACACCTTC
CDR3aa: CSARGRTDNYGYTF

j_gene: TRBJ2-5
d_gene: TRBD2
abundance: many
v_gene: TRBV2
CDR3nt: TGTGCCAGCAGAAGTAGCGGGAGGGTCGAGACCCAGTACTTC
CDR3aa: CASRSSGRVETQYF

j_gene: TRBJ2-2
d_gene: .
abundance: few
v_gene: TRBV11-2
CDR3nt: TGTGCCAGCAGCTTAGTAGGCCGGAGGAACACCGGGGAGCTGTTTTTT
CDR3aa: CASSLVGRRNTGELFF